Described below is a single T cell receptor beta chain sequence and its context. Following a re-call of the 5' RACE reads, TCRdb has one entry per CDR3 protein and lacks DNA. This table holds roughly 160,000 distinct CDR3 sequences. The CDR3 loop spans 17 amino acids. The data originate from a study of T cells expressing NK-cell markers. The chain is built from TRBV12-3 or TRBV12-4 and TRBJ2-7; the TCRdb D gene call, TRBD1, has no DNA to confirm it. The sequence derives from a woman aged 18-69 years in good health. The sample consisted of blood T cells: a sorted CD56 or NKG2C T cell subset, CD4+ or CD8+ T cells, or bulk PBMC T cells (not recorded which). The CDR3 spells CASSLYLGQGAAYEQYF.